A single T cell receptor (beta chain) is shown here with its context. This CDR3 comprises 12 residues. Germline values: CDR1 SNHLY, CDR2 FYNNEI. This specimen comes from a study of T cells expressing NK-cell markers. TCRdb processed the 5' RACE reads again and assigns one entry to each CDR3 protein, with no DNA. Its table records about 460,000 distinct CDR3 sequences. The sequencing input was blood T cells: a sorted CD56 or NKG2C T cell subset, CD4+ or CD8+ T cells, or bulk PBMC T cells (not recorded which). This chain uses TRBV2 with TRBJ2-5. This clonotype was sampled from a woman between 50 and 59 years old in good health. CDR3: CASSVRWETQYF.